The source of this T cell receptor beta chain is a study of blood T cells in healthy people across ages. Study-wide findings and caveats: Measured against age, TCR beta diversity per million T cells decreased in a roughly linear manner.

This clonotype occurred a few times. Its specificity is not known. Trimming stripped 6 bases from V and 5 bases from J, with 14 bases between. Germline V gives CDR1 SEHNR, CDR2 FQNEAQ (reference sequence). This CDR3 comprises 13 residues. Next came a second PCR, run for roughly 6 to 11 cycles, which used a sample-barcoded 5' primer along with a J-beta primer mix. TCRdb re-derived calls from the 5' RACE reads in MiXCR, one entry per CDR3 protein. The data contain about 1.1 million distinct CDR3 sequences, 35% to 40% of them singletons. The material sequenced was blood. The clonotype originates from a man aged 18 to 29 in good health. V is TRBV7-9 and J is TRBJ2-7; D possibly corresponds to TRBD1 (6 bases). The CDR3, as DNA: TGTGCCAGCAGACTTGACAGGTCGGACGAGCAGTACTTC. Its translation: CASRLDRSDEQYF.